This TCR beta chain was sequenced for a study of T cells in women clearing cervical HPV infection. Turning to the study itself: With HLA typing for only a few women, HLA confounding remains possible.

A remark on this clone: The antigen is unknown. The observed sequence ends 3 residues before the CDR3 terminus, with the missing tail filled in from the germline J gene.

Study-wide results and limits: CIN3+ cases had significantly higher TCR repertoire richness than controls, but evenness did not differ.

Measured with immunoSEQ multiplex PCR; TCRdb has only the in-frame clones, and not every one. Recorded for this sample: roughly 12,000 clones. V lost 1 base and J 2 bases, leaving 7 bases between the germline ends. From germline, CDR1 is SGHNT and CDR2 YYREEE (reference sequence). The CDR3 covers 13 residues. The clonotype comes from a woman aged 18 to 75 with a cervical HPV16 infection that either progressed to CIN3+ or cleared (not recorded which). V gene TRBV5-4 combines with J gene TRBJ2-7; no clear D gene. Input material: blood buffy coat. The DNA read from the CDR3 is TGTGCCAGCAGCTTGACTGCGACCTACGAG. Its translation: CASSLTATYE. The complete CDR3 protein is CASSLTATYEQYF.